The clone carrying this T cell receptor beta chain showed up just once. Antigen: not known. Indicated treatment: some 19 received Ad26.COV2.S at low or high dose, single or two shots; five or six received placebo; per-sample allocation not given. After the first vaccine or placebo injection, samples were drawn on day 63. The data were taken from a study of Ad26.COV2.S vaccination and SARS-CoV-2 variants. Study-wide results and limits: Vaccine and placebo recipients had similar non-spike TCR breadth.

Sequenced by immunoSEQ multiplex PCR; TCRdb stores in-frame clones only, minus some. The sample lists 300,000 to 400,000 clones, about 90% occurring once. The CDR3 contains 17 residues. V dropped 4 bases and J dropped 7; count of bases not matched to a gene: 14. CDR1 and CDR2 (germline): SGHRS, YFSETQ. This sequence was found in a person between 18 and 65 years old who received the Ad26.COV2.S COVID-19 vaccine or a placebo. The rearrangement joins TRBV5-1 to TRBJ1-6; 7 bases line up with TRBD1. This specimen was peripheral blood, taken in a trial of Ad26.COV2.S vaccine versus placebo. The CDR3 reads CASSPVITGDLNSPLHF. The CDR3 DNA reads as TGCGCCAGCAGCCCCGTTATTACAGGGGACCTCAATTCACCCCTCCACTTT.